This T cell receptor beta chain is from a study of cytomegalovirus exposure and HLA in healthy donors. As for the study in general: From HLA-typed donors, an early data release held approximately 85 million unique TCRs.

For this clone: What it binds is not known.

Study findings and constraints: When a later analysis compared HLA-associated TCR beta chains with equally common others, the HLA-associated chains turned out to be more clonally expanded and to have lower generation probabilities. Data from an earlier analysis indicated that most TCR beta V segments were productive either about 87% or about 30% of the time.

Primers: 60 Vbeta forward and 13 Jbeta reverse. Clones were sequenced by immunoSEQ multiplex PCR, and TCRdb holds only the in-frame ones, with some missing. Counted here are approximately 150,000 clones, approximately 80% occurring once; the ten biggest clones make up around 10%. Sequenced input: PBMCs. This clonotype was obtained from a woman aged 60 to 75 in good health and CMV-seropositive.

The CDR3 DNA reads TGCGCCAGCAGCTCCTCGGGGGAGGGAGAGACCCAGTACTTC. The encoded protein is CASSSSGEGETQYF. The chain combines TRBV5-1 with TRBJ2-5; 7 positions agree with TRBD2. CDR1 is SGHRS, CDR2 YFSETQ, per germline. J gave up 4 bases and V 3 bases, and 6 bases lay outside the gene matches. The CDR3 has 14 residues.